This T cell receptor beta chain was identified in a study of blood T cell repertoires in COVID-19. The participants were between about 18 and 90 years old and came from roughly 25 US areas. Profiling relied on immunoSEQ multiplex PCR, and the TCRdb table lists in-frame clones only, not all of them. The repertoire holds about 410,000 clones, with around 92% as singletons. Sequencing input: PBMCs or T cells enriched from blood (not recorded which). This receptor was taken from a woman in her twenties or thirties who had recovered from COVID-19.

CDR3 sequence: CASSDRVLNEQYF. CDR3 DNA sequence: TGTGCCAGTTCCGACAGGGTCCTCAACGAGCAGTACTTC. The chain is built from TRBV19 and TRBJ2-7, with 7 bases identical to TRBD1. Trimming removed 8 bases from V and 5 bases from J; junction bases left unmatched: 9. Germline V gene data show CDR1 as LNHDA and CDR2 as SQIVND (reference sequence). There are 13 residues in the CDR3.